Listed here are 28 T cell receptor beta chains from one sample, sequenced in a study of shared clonotypes between healthy human individuals. Sequencing used immunoSEQ multiplex PCR; TCRdb keeps in-frame clones, though not all of them. The sample yields 950,000 to 1,300,000 clones, around 76% seen once. The specimen sequenced was memory CD4+ T cells sorted from blood. Subset denoted: CD45RA-negative fraction. The receptors originated from a man younger than 35 in good health.

The chain recombines TRBV5-1 with TRBJ2-2; D not certain. The CDR3 consists of 15 residues. From germline, CDR1 is SGHRS and CDR2 YFSETQ. V dropped 5 bases and J dropped 0 bases, with 11 bases sitting between them. CDR3 loop: CASSYDGPNTGELFF. Written as DNA, the CDR3 is TGCGCCAGCAGTTACGATGGGCCGAACACCGGGGAGCTGTTTTTT.

This chain connects TRBV2 to TRBJ2-7, with 12 bases that match TRBD2. This CDR3 has 15 residues. Germline V CDR1 and CDR2: SNHLY, FYNNEI. Trimming took 4 bases from V and 7 from J; bases not matched to a gene: 8. CDR3 amino acids: CASSGTSGTRGEQYF. The CDR3 DNA is TGTGCCAGCAGTGGGACTAGCGGGACTAGGGGGGAGCAGTACTTC.

A remark on this clone: Other DNA sequences in this sample translate to the same CDR3. The V and J genes are TRBV19 and TRBJ2-7, with TRBD1 matching over 9 bases. The length of the CDR3 is 13 residues. V was clipped by 5 bases and J by 2 bases; unmatched bases: 1. CDR1 LNHDA and CDR2 SQIVND come from the germline V gene (reference sequence). CDR3 nucleotide sequence: TGTGCCAGTAGTCGGACAGGGGCCTACGAGCAGTACTTC. Its protein product is CASSRTGAYEQYF.

The rearrangement links TRBV10-3 to TRBJ2-2; perhaps TRBD1 as D (6 bases). Per germline, CDR1 ENHRY and CDR2 SYGVKD. CDR3 size: 15 residues. Between the trimmed V and J ends, which lost 0 bases and 2 bases, there was a span of 7 bases. CDR3 bases: TGTGCCATCAGTGAGTCCGGGACAAACACCGGGGAGCTGTTTTTT. Protein product: CAISESGTNTGELFF.

The chain recombines TRBV21-1 with TRBJ2-3; TRBD1, the table's D call, was not compared with the DNA. TRBV21-1 is classified as a pseudogene. This CDR3 has 13 residues. CDR3 sequence reads: CASSNTGGDTQYF. The CDR3 nucleotides are TGTGCCAGCAGCAACACAGGGGGGGATACGCAGTATTTT.

This chain links TRBV9 with TRBJ2-5; possible D gene TRBD1, 6 bases. Germline CDR1 reads SGDLS; CDR2 reads YYNGEE. CDR3 length: 16 amino acids. The V and J ends lost 4 bases and 0 bases respectively, with 16 bases between them. CDR3 in amino acids: CASSPTGSRYQETQYF. The DNA for the CDR3 is TGTGCCAGCAGCCCTACAGGGTCCCGGTACCAAGAGACCCAGTACTTC.

The chain recombines TRBV5-6 with TRBJ2-7; 10 nucleotides agree with TRBD1. CDR1 and CDR2 from the germline V gene are SGHDT and YYEEEE. CDR3 length: 16 residues. J gave up 0 bases and V 5 bases, and 8 bases lay outside the gene matches. CDR3 loop: CASRKGTGDFSYEQYF. The DNA for the CDR3 is TGTGCCAGCAGGAAAGGGACAGGGGATTTCTCCTACGAGCAGTACTTC. Full variable domain (missing parts from reference TRBV5-6 and TRBJ2-7): DAGVTQSPTHLIKTRGQQVTLRCSPKSGHDTVSWYQQALGQGPQFIFQYYEEEERQRGNFPDRFSGHQFPNYSSELNVNALLLGDSALYLCASRKGTGDFSYEQYFGPGTRLTVT.

This clone was recorded only once. Sequence at one end of the junction differs from germline and may be a read error. This sequence joins TRBV6-6 and TRBJ2-7; D is unclear. CDR1 is MNHNY, CDR2 SVGAGI, per germline (reference sequence). The CDR3 is made up of 12 amino acids. In DNA, the CDR3 is TGTGCTACCAGCGCAACCTCCTCCGAGCAGTACTTC. This translates into CATSATSSEQYF.

The genes are TRBV11-3 and TRBJ2-3; tentative D call: TRBD2 (5 bases). The CDR3 runs 14 residues. CDR1 is SGHNT and CDR2 is YENEEA in the germline V gene. Trimming took off 4 bases at V and 5 bases at J, with 13 bases between the two ends. The CDR3 DNA is TGTGCCAGCAGCTCCTATGATGAGGGAGATACGCAGTATTTT. Translated, it gives CASSSYDEGDTQYF. Full variable domain (outside the CDR3, taken from reference TRBV11-3 and TRBJ2-3): EAGVVQSPRYKIIEKKQPVAFWCNPISGHNTLYWYLQNLGQGPELLIRYENEEAVDDSQLPKDRFSAERLKGVDSTLKIQPAELGDSAVYLCASSSYDEGDTQYFGPGTRLTVL.

This clone was recorded only once. This chain links TRBV9 with TRBJ2-3; 11 bases align to TRBD2. The germline V gene has CDR1 SGDLS and CDR2 YYNGEE. Trimming took 4 bases from V and 2 from J; bases not matched to a gene: 12. The CDR3 is 18 amino acids. The CDR3 coding sequence is TGTGCCAGCAGCAAGAGGGGATCTAGCGGGGGGCACACAGATACGCAGTATTTT. Its translation: CASSKRGSSGGHTDTQYF.

Concerning this clone itself: Just one base apart from a much larger clone, this may be a read error. The same CDR3 arises from other DNA sequences in this sample as well. The chain joins TRBV6-1 to TRBJ2-3; 8 nucleotides match TRBD1. V lost 5 bases to trimming and J lost 0 bases; unmatched junction nucleotides: 4. This CDR3 region has 15 residues. In germline, CDR1 is MNHNS, CDR2 SASEGT. The DNA for the CDR3 is TGTGCCAGCAGTTTGGGACAGGTTAGCACAGATACGCAGTATTTT. Residues: CASSLGQVSTDTQYF.

Comment on this clone: Other DNA sequences in the sample encode the same CDR3. The rearrangement uses TRBV18 and TRBJ2-5; 12 bases fit TRBD2. With V trimmed by 3 bases and J by 1 base, 0 bases remained unmatched. The CDR3 consists of 15 residues. The V gene's germline CDR1 is KGHSH and CDR2 LQKENI. Written as DNA, the CDR3 is TGTGCCAGCTCACCGACTAGCGGGGGCCAAGAGACCCAGTACTTC. Translating gives CASSPTSGGQETQYF. Looking up the rest from reference TRBV18 and TRBJ2-5 gives the full variable domain: NAGVMQNPRHLVRRRGQEARLRCSPMKGHSHVYWYRQLPEEGLKFMVYLQKENIIDESGMPKERFSAEFPKEGPSILRIQQVVRGDSAAYFCASSPTSGGQETQYFGPGTRLLVL.

This clone was detected only a few times. This rearrangement joins TRBV5-1 to TRBJ1-2, with TRBD1 matching 8 bases. Losses at the gene ends were 7 bases for V and 7 bases for J; bases not matched to a gene: 15. This CDR3 has 15 residues. CDR1 and CDR2 (germline): SGHRS, YFSETQ. CDR3 DNA sequence: TGCGCCAGCGCCCCGGATCCCGGACAGGGAAGTGGCTACACCTTC. This gives the protein CASAPDPGQGSGYTF.

V usage is TRBV7-2 and J usage is TRBJ2-5, with D hard to call. Germline CDR1 is SGHTA and CDR2 is FQGNSA. Trimming took off 5 bases at V and 1 base at J, with 11 bases between the two ends. The CDR3 has 14 residues. The CDR3 here is CASSMRGLQETQYF. CDR3 bases: TGTGCCAGCAGCATGCGTGGGCTCCAAGAGACCCAGTACTTC.

A word on this clone: Other DNA sequences in this sample translate to the same CDR3. The chain uses TRBV6-5 and TRBJ1-6; TRBD1 matches at 8 bases. This CDR3 spans 14 amino acids. In germline, CDR1 is MNHEY, CDR2 SVGAGI. J was trimmed by 7 bases and V by 5 bases; bases with no gene match: 4. The CDR3: CASSPTGVNSPLHF. The CDR3, as DNA: TGTGCCAGCAGTCCGACAGGGGTCAATTCACCCCTCCACTTT.

The V gene is TRBV10-3, the J gene TRBJ1-1; TRBD1 might be the D (6 bases). There are 15 residues in the CDR3. Trimming left V 0 bases short and J 0 bases short, with 8 bases between. In germline, CDR1 is ENHRY, CDR2 SYGVKD. CDR3 in amino acids: CAISESQGMNTEAFF. In DNA form, the CDR3 reads TGTGCCATCAGTGAGTCTCAGGGGATGAACACTGAAGCTTTCTTT.

Only one count was recorded for this clone. The gene calls are TRBV29-1 and TRBJ2-5; a weak D match, TRBD2 (6 bases). The CDR3 spans 12 residues. V was cut by 3 bases and J by 5 bases, with 10 bases left in between. The germline CDR1 and CDR2 sequences are SQVTM and ANQGSEA. The DNA of the CDR3 is TGCAGCGTTGACCACGCGGGGGAGACCCAGTACTTC. Protein: CSVDHAGETQYF.

V usage is TRBV11-2 and J usage is TRBJ1-3; 8 bases fit TRBD1. There are 12 residues in the CDR3. J lost 14 bases, V lost 5 bases, and 8 bases had no gene match. Germline lookup yields CDR1 SGHAT and CDR2 FQNNGV. The CDR3 sequence: CASSRSGQELYF. The CDR3 region has the DNA TGTGCCAGCAGCCGCTCGGGACAGGAATTATATTTT.

This chain uses TRBV18 with TRBJ1-2, with D perhaps TRBD1 (6 bases). Trimming took 6 bases from V and 7 from J, leaving 12 bases between them. The CDR3 extends over 12 amino acids. Germline CDR1 reads KGHSH; CDR2 reads LQKENI. In nucleotides, the CDR3 is TGTGCCAGCTCGCCCACAGGGTCTGGCTACACCTTC. It translates to CASSPTGSGYTF.

This clone came up once. The V and J genes are TRBV10-1 and TRBJ1-5; D not certain. This CDR3 is 14 amino acids long. Trimming took off 3 bases at V and 4 bases at J, with 10 bases between the two ends. Germline V gene sequence: CDR1 WNHNN, CDR2 SYGVQD (reference sequence). In nucleotides, the CDR3 is TGCGCCAGCAGTGAAGGTAACGTTAATCAGCCCCAGCATTTT. Its translation: CASSEGNVNQPQHF.

The chain uses TRBV19 and TRBJ1-1, with TRBD1 matching over 8 bases. This CDR3 has 14 amino acids. The V gene end was trimmed by 5 bases and the J gene end by 5 bases; junction bases not matched to a gene: 7. Germline lookup yields CDR1 LNHDA and CDR2 SQIVND (reference sequence). CDR3: CASSPQGAGTEAFF. The CDR3 region has the DNA TGTGCCAGTAGTCCTCAGGGGGCTGGGACTGAAGCTTTCTTT.

The gene calls are TRBV5-4 and TRBJ1-3, with D possibly being TRBD1 (5 bases). The CDR3 spans 15 residues. V shed 0 bases and J shed 4 bases, with 11 bases lying between them. From germline, CDR1 is SGHNT and CDR2 YYREEE (reference sequence). The CDR3 coding sequence is TGTGCCAGCAGCTTGGATCTGGGACCAGGAAACACCATATATTTT. Residues: CASSLDLGPGNTIYF.

Only one count was recorded for this clone. The rearrangement joins TRBV5-1 to TRBJ2-7; a possible D gene is TRBD1 (6 bases). The CDR3 has 15 amino acids. The V end lost 4 bases, the J end lost 3 bases, and 17 bases lay between the germline ends. In germline, CDR1 is SGHRS, CDR2 YFSETQ. The CDR3 DNA reads TGCGCCAGCAGCGCAGAACAGGGTTCCCGCTACGAGCAGTACTTC. Translation gives CASSAEQGSRYEQYF.

V and J are TRBV6-1 and TRBJ1-1; D possibly corresponds to TRBD1 (5 bases). The ends were cut back, 7 bases at V and 6 bases at J, with 18 bases in the middle. There are 14 residues in the CDR3. In germline, CDR1 is MNHNS, CDR2 SASEGT. The CDR3 region has the DNA TGTGCCAGCATTCCACTTGACAGTTACTCTGAAGCTTTCTTT. This sequence encodes CASIPLDSYSEAFF.

CDR3 in DNA: TGTGCCAGCAGTGAATCAGGGGACTATGGCTACACCTTC. This codes for CASSESGDYGYTF. V usage is TRBV6-1 and J usage is TRBJ1-2, with a possible D match to TRBD1 (6 bases). Trimming took 2 bases from V and 3 from J, leaving 7 bases between them. The CDR3 has 13 residues. The germline V gene has CDR1 MNHNS and CDR2 SASEGT.

In this sample, this clone turned up a few times. This chain uses TRBV6-1 with TRBJ1-6; 10 bases are a match to TRBD1. The V and J ends lost 4 bases and 9 bases, in that order; junction bases with no gene match: 9. Germline values: CDR1 MNHNS, CDR2 SASEGT. This CDR3 contains 16 residues. In DNA form, the CDR3 reads TGTGCCAGCAGTGTAGATTCCCGGGACAGGGGTTCACCCCTCCACTTT. Its translation is CASSVDSRDRGSPLHF.

This rearrangement joins TRBV27 to TRBJ2-1, with 10 bases matching TRBD2. V lost 2 bases, J lost 5 bases, and 3 bases stayed unmatched. The germline gives CDR1 MNHEY, CDR2 SMNVEV (reference sequence). The CDR3 consists of 15 residues. The CDR3 nucleotides read TGTGCCAGCAGTTTAACTAGCGGGGTGGACAATGAGCAGTTCTTC. Translating gives CASSLTSGVDNEQFF.

This clone was picked up a small number of times. This rearrangement joins TRBV6-6 to TRBJ1-1, with D uncertain. CDR3 length: 13 residues. CDR1 and CDR2 (germline): MNHNY, SVGAGI (reference sequence). V lost 1 base and J lost 1, with 4 bases in between. Written as DNA, the CDR3 is TGTGCCAGCAGTTACTTGTCGAACACTGAAGCTTTCTTT. Translation: CASSYLSNTEAFF.